The 10 T cell receptor beta chains below were found in one sample sequenced in a study of blood T cell repertoires in COVID-19. Assay: immunoSEQ multiplex PCR; the TCRdb copy retains only in-frame clones and omits some. The sample holds about 170,000 clones; about 80% are singletons and the top ten take less than 9.5%. Material for sequencing was peripheral blood. The receptors shown here come from a man aged 60 to 75 with acute or convalescent COVID-19.

This clone turned up a few times. The J gene is TRBJ1-6, the V gene TRBV27; possibly TRBD1 for D (6 bases). Germline V lookup: CDR1 MNHEY, CDR2 SMNVEV (reference sequence). V was cut by 5 bases and J by 5 bases, with 13 bases left in between. The CDR3 has 15 amino acids. The DNA of the CDR3 is TGTGCCAGCAGTCCAGACAGGTTCGATAATTCACCCCTCCACTTT. It encodes CASSPDRFDNSPLHF.

The rearrangement links TRBV29-1 to TRBJ2-6; a possible D gene is TRBD1 (5 bases). Trimming removed 3 bases at V and 1 base at J, with 10 bases between. The CDR3 is made up of 15 amino acids. From germline, CDR1 is SQVTM and CDR2 ANQGSEA. CDR3 sequence: CSVEDIQSGANVLTF. In nucleotides, the CDR3 is TGCAGCGTTGAGGACATTCAATCTGGGGCCAACGTCCTGACTTTC.

Concerning this clone: Other nucleotide sequences in the sample specify the same CDR3. This chain connects TRBV27 to TRBJ1-1; 8 nucleotides align to TRBD1. This CDR3 contains 14 residues. Germline V gene sequence: CDR1 MNHEY, CDR2 SMNVEV (reference sequence). The V gene end was trimmed by 2 bases and the J gene end by 5 bases; junction bases not matched to a gene: 4. CDR3 in amino acids: CASSLQGAGTEAFF. In nucleotides, the CDR3 is TGTGCCAGCAGTTTACAGGGGGCAGGAACTGAAGCTTTCTTT.

The rearrangement uses TRBV6-6 and TRBJ1-1, with 8 bases that match TRBD1. Germline V gene sequence: CDR1 MNHNY, CDR2 SVGAGI (reference sequence). This CDR3 region has 13 residues. Unmatched junction bases numbered 12, after V lost 8 bases and J lost 10 bases. In nucleotides, the CDR3 is TGTGCCAGCTCGGACAGGGAGGGGGCTGGAGCTTTCTTT. It yields the protein CASSDREGAGAFF.

The V call is TRBV27, the J call TRBJ1-2; D is uncertain. Germline CDR1 and CDR2: MNHEY and SMNVEV (reference sequence). The CDR3 runs to 13 residues. The V end lost 5 bases, the J end lost 6 bases, and 13 bases lay between the germline ends. The CDR3 DNA sequence: TGTGCCAGCAGTCCCACAGTCTCTCATGGCTACACCTTC. It translates to CASSPTVSHGYTF.

J is TRBJ1-5 and V is TRBV6-2 or TRBV6-3, with D unresolved. In germline, CDR1 is MNHEY, CDR2 SVGEGT. V lost 0 bases and J 6 bases, leaving 9 bases between the germline ends. The CDR3 length is 14 residues. CDR3 bases: TGTGCCAGCAGTTACTCGCATGGGAGTCAGCCCCAGCATTTT. Protein: CASSYSHGSQPQHF.

This clone was detected a few times. The chain links TRBV11-1 to TRBJ1-1; tentatively, D is TRBD1 (6 bases). Trimming shortened V by 5 bases and J by 5 bases, and 15 bases separated the two germline ends. The CDR3 sequence is 14 residues long. Germline V gene lookup returns CDR1 SGHAT and CDR2 FQDESV (reference sequence). Written as DNA, the CDR3 is TGTGCCAGCAGCCCTACAGGGTTTAAAACTGAAGCTTTCTTT. Translating it yields CASSPTGFKTEAFF.

This clone was observed a few times. The chain joins TRBV5-6 to TRBJ2-2, with 8 positions matching TRBD1. The CDR3 totals 16 residues. Trimming cost V 2 bases and J 6 bases; bases outside gene matches: 9. Germline V lookup: CDR1 SGHDT, CDR2 YYEEEE. The CDR3 nucleotides read TGTGCCAGCAGCTTCTTCCAGGGGGCAGGGTCCGGGGAGCTGTTTTTT. Amino acids: CASSFFQGAGSGELFF. Full variable domain (remainder filled in from reference TRBV5-6 and TRBJ2-2): DAGVTQSPTHLIKTRGQQVTLRCSPKSGHDTVSWYQQALGQGPQFIFQYYEEEERQRGNFPDRFSGHQFPNYSSELNVNALLLGDSALYLCASSFFQGAGSGELFFGEGSRLTVL.

The chain recombines TRBV19 with TRBJ1-1; 8 bases align to TRBD1. The CDR3 has 14 residues. The V and J ends lost 1 base and 4 bases, in that order; junction bases with no gene match: 2. Germline assignment: CDR1 LNHDA and CDR2 SQIVND (reference sequence). The DNA of the CDR3 is TGTGCCAGTAGTATAGTAGACAGGGGCACTGAAGCTTTCTTT. This gives the protein CASSIVDRGTEAFF.

V is TRBV5-4 and J is TRBJ2-7; TRBD2 matches at 10 bases. Germline lookup yields CDR1 SGHNT and CDR2 YYREEE (reference sequence). CDR3 length equals 16 residues. V trimming: 3 bases; J trimming: 0 bases; junction bases outside the gene matches: 6. CDR3: CASSSLAGANSYEQYF. The CDR3 DNA follows: TGTGCCAGCAGCTCTCTAGCGGGGGCCAACTCCTACGAGCAGTACTTC.